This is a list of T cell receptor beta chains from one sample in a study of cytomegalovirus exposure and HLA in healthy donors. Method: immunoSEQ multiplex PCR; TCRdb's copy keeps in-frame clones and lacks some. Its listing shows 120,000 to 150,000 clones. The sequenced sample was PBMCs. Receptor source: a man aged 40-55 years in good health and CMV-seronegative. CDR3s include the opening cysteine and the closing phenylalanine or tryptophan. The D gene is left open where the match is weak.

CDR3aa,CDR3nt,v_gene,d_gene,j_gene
CASSFGGGGPYNEQFF,TGTGCCAGCAGCTTTGGGGGGGGCGGGCCCTACAATGAGCAGTTCTTC,TRBV7-2,NA,TRBJ2-1
CASSEGTAYEQYF,TGTGCCAGCAGTGAAGGGACAGCCTACGAGCAGTACTTC,TRBV2,NA,TRBJ2-7
CATKPEQYQETQYF,TGTGCCACAAAACCGGAACAGTACCAAGAGACCCAGTACTTC,TRBV5-4,NA,TRBJ2-5
CASSLEWGEGTPLHF,TGCGCCAGCAGCTTGGAATGGGGGGAAGGTACACCCCTCCACTTT,TRBV5-1,NA,TRBJ1-6
CASSFLTTDSGNTIYF,TGTGCCAGCAGCTTCCTGACGACAGACTCTGGCAACACCATATATTTT,TRBV7-2,NA,TRBJ1-3
CASSPPRSGGAYNEQFF,TGTGCCAGCTCACCACCTCGTAGCGGGGGGGCCTACAATGAGCAGTTCTTC,TRBV18,TRBD2,TRBJ2-1
CASEDRAGGQETQYF,TGTGCCAGCGAGGACAGGGCCGGCGGTCAAGAGACCCAGTACTTC,TRBV11-2,TRBD1,TRBJ2-5
CAWDEGLAGRNEQFF,TGTGCCTGGGACGAGGGACTAGCGGGGAGGAATGAGCAGTTCTTC,TRBV30,TRBD2,TRBJ2-1
CASSPTGGRETQYF,TGCGCCAGCAGCCCGACAGGGGGTAGAGAGACCCAGTACTTC,TRBV5-1,TRBD1,TRBJ2-5
CASHSGGNTEAFF,TGTGCCAGTCACTCCGGGGGTAACACTGAAGCTTTCTTT,TRBV19,NA,TRBJ1-1
CAINAGTGDKEGYTF,TGTGCCATCAACGCCGGGACAGGGGACAAGGAGGGCTACACCTTC,TRBV10-3,TRBD1,TRBJ1-2
CASSASRDIGEQYF,TGTGCCAGCAGCGCTAGCCGGGACATCGGCGAGCAGTACTTC,TRBV9,NA,TRBJ2-7
CAISAENYGYTF,TGTGCCATCAGTGCAGAAAACTATGGCTACACCTTC,TRBV10-3,NA,TRBJ1-2
CASSNLQGKNTDTQYF,TGTGCCAGCAGTAACCTCCAGGGGAAGAACACAGATACGCAGTATTTT,TRBV6-6,NA,TRBJ2-3
CASSTTGGSTGELFF,TGTGCCAGTAGTACGACAGGGGGAAGTACCGGGGAGCTGTTTTTT,TRBV19,TRBD1,TRBJ2-2
CASSVGVQGDTQYF,TGTGCCAGCAGCGTAGGTGTGCAGGGGGATACGCAGTATTTT,TRBV9,NA,TRBJ2-3
CASSLAFLLGGVGPSGANVLTF,TGCGCCAGCAGCTTGGCTTTCCTTCTCGGGGGGGTTGGCCCCTCTGGGGCCAACGTCCTGACTTTC,TRBV5-1,TRBD2,TRBJ2-6
CASSVGPGQPDEQYF,TGTGCCAGCAGCGTAGGACCGGGACAGCCTGACGAGCAGTACTTC,TRBV9,TRBD1,TRBJ2-7
CASMGLASLSYNEQFF,TGTGCCAGCATGGGACTAGCGTCCCTCTCCTACAATGAGCAGTTCTTC,TRBV2,TRBD2,TRBJ2-1
CATSREIEWGGGIKGNTEAFF,TGTGCCACCAGCAGAGAGATCGAATGGGGGGGCGGAATAAAAGGGAACACTGAAGCTTTCTTT,TRBV15,NA,TRBJ1-1
CSVEDSENYGYTF,TGCAGCGTTGAGGACAGCGAAAACTATGGCTACACCTTC,TRBV29-1,NA,TRBJ1-2
CASSTGVKSGANVLTF,TGTGCCAGCAGCACCGGGGTAAAGTCAGGGGCCAACGTCCTGACTTTC,TRBV5-4,NA,TRBJ2-6
CASSQPRQGGRSPLHF,TGCGCCAGCAGCCAACCTCGACAGGGAGGACGGTCACCCCTCCACTTT,TRBV4-1,TRBD1,TRBJ1-6
CTSGPSGTEAFF,TGTACCTCTGGGCCCTCGGGGACTGAAGCTTTCTTT,TRBV6-5,NA,TRBJ1-1